This T cell receptor beta chain was obtained from a study of blood T cell repertoires in COVID-19. Study-level background: The United States, Italy and Spain were the sources of the acute and convalescent COVID-19 samples. Nucleic acid was either cDNA or gDNA, and it came from T cells, B-cell-depleted T cells, or PBMCs.

CDR1 and CDR2 from the germline V gene are SNHLY and FYNNEI. The length of the CDR3 is 15 residues. The ends lost 6 bases at V and 7 bases at J; junction bases unmatched: 13. Per the original methods: Quantification of nucleated cells was approximated via reference gene primer amplification. The assay was immunoSEQ multiplex PCR, and TCRdb's table has in-frame clones only and misses some. The V and J calls and the clone size are those of that table, but D and trimming were determined from the DNA. The sample holds about 81,000 clones; approximately 85% are singletons and the top ten take more than 5.5%.

The specimen was peripheral blood. V usage is TRBV2 and J usage is TRBJ2-7; TRBD2 matches at 9 bases. The source of this sequence is a man aged 70-80 years with acute or convalescent COVID-19. CDR3 amino acids: CASSESSGEMGEQYF. The CDR3 DNA is TGTGCCAGCAGCGAATCTAGCGGGGAGATGGGTGAGCAGTACTTC.